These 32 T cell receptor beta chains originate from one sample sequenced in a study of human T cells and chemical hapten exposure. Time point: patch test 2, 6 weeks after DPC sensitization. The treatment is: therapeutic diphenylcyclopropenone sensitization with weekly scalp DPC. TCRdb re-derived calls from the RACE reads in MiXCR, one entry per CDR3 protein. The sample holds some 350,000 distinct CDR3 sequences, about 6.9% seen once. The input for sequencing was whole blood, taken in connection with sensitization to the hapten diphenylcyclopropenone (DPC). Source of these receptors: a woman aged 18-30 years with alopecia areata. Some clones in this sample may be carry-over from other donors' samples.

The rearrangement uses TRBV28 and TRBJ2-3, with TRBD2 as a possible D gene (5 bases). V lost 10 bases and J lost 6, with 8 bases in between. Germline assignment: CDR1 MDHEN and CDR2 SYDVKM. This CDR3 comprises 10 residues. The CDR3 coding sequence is TGTGCCACCTGGAGGGATACGCAGTATTTT. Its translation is CATWRDTQYF.

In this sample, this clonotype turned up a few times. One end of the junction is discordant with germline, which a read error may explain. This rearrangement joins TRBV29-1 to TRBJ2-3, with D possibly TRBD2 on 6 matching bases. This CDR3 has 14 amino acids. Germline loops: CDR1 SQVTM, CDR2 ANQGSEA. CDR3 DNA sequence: TGCAGCGTCGAAGGGGCGGGAAGCACAGATACGCAGTATTTT. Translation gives CSVEGAGSTDTQYF.

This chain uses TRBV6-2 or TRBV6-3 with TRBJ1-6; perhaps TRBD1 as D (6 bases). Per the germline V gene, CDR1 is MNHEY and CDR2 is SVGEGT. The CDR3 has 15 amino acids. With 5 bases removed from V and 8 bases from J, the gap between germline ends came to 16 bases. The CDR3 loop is CASSPPRGGDSPLHF. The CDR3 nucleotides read TGTGCCAGCAGTCCACCTCGGGGGGGCGATTCACCCCTCCACTTT.

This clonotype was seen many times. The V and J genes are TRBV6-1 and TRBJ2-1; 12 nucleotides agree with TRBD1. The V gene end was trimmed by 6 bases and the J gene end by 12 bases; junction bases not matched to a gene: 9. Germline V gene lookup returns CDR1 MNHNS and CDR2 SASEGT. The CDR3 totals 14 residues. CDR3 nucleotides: TGTGCCAGCAGGTCAACCGGGACAGGGGGCCGGCAGTTCTTC. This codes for CASRSTGTGGRQFF.

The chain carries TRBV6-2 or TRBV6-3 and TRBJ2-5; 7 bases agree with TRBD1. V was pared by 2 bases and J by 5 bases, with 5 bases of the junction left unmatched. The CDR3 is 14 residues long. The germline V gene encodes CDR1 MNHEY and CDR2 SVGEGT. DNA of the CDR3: TGTGCCAGCAGTTACACGGGACAGTGGGAGACCCAGTACTTC. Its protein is CASSYTGQWETQYF.

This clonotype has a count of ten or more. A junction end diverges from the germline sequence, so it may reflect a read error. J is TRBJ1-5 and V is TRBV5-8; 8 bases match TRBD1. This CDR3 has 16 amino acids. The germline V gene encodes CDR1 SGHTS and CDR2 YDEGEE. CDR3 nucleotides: TGTGCCAGCAGTTTGGGACAGGATACGGGGAACCAGCCCCAGCATTTT. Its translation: CASSLGQDTGNQPQHF.

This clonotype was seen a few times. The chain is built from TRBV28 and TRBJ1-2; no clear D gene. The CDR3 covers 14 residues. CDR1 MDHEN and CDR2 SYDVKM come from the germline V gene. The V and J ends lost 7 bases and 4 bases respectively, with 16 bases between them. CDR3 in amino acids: CASNNVQRGYGYTF. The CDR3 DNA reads TGTGCCAGCAACAACGTTCAAAGAGGCTATGGCTACACCTTC.

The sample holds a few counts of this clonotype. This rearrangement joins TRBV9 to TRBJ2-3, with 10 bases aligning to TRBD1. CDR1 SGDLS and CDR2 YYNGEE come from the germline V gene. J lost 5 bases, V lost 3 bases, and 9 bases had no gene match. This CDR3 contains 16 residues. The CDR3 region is CASSDATGGEGDTQYF. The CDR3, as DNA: TGTGCCAGCAGCGACGCGACAGGGGGCGAGGGAGATACGCAGTATTTT.

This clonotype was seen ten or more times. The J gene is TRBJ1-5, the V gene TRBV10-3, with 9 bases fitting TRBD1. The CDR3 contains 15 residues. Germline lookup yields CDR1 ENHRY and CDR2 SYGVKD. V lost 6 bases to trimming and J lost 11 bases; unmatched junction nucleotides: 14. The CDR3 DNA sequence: TGTGCCATCAGCACGACAGGGGGGGTTGGTTCGACCCAGCATTTT. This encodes CAISTTGGVGSTQHF.

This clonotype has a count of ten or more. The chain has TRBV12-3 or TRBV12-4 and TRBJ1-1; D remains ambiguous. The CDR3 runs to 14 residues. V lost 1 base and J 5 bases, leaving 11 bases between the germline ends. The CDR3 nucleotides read TGTGCCAGCAGTTTAGGGGGAGAAAAGACTGAAGCTTTCTTT. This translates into CASSLGGEKTEAFF.

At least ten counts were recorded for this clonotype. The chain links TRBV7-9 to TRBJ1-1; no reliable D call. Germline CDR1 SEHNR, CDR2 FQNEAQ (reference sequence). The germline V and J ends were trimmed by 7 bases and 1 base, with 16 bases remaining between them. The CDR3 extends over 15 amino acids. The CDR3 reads CASTHRRASNTEAFF. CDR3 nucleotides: TGTGCCAGCACCCATCGGCGGGCCTCGAACACTGAAGCTTTCTTT. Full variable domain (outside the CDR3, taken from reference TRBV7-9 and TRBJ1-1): DTGVSQNPRHKITKRGQNVTFRCDPISEHNRLYWYRQTLGQGPEFLTYFQNEAQLEKSRLLSDRFSAERPKGSFSTLEIQRTEQGDSAMYLCASTHRRASNTEAFFGQGTRLTVV.

This chain's CDR3 is CASSPPGRDSPLHF. Written as DNA, the CDR3 is TGTGCCAGCAGCCCGCCCGGGCGGGATTCACCCCTCCACTTT. The chain employs TRBV12-3 or TRBV12-4 and TRBJ1-6; unclear D gene. This CDR3 has 14 residues. The V end was cut by 6 bases, the J end by 8 bases, with 14 bases between.

The CDR3 region has the DNA TGTGCCAGCTCACCGACTGAAGAAATTGAAGCTTTCTTT. Its translation is CASSPTEEIEAFF. V usage is TRBV18 and J usage is TRBJ1-1, with D hard to call. The CDR3 covers 13 residues. Trimming cost V 3 bases and J 7 bases, with 12 bases left between them. Germline CDR1 is KGHSH and CDR2 is LQKENI. The variable domain in full, completed from reference TRBV18 and TRBJ1-1, reads NAGVMQNPRHLVRRRGQEARLRCSPMKGHSHVYWYRQLPEEGLKFMVYLQKENIIDESGMPKERFSAEFPKEGPSILRIQQVVRGDSAAYFCASSPTEEIEAFFGQGTRLTVV.

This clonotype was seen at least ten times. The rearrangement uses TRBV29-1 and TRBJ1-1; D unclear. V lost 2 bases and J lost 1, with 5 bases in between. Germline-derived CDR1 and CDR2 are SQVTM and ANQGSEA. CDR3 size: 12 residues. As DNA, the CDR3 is TGCAGCGTTGAACGGTCGAACACTGAAGCTTTCTTT. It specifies CSVERSNTEAFF.

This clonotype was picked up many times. CDR3 DNA: TGTGCCACCAGCAGAGAAACAGGAGAGCATTATGGCTACACCTTC. It specifies CATSRETGEHYGYTF. The genes are TRBV15 and TRBJ1-2; possible D gene TRBD1, 5 bases. CDR3 size: 15 residues. Germline CDR1 and CDR2: LNHNV and YYDKDF (reference sequence). Deletions cut 0 bases from V and 5 bases from J, with 13 bases between.

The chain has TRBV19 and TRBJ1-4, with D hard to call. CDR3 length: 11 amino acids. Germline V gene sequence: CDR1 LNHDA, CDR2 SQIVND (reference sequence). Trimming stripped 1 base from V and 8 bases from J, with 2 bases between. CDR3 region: CASSIAEKLFF. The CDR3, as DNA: TGTGCCAGTAGTATAGCCGAAAAACTGTTTTTT.

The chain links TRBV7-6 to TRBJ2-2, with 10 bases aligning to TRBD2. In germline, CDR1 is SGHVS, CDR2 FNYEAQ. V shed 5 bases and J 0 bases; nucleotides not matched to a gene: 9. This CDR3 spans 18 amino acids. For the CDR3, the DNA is TGTGCCAGCAGCCCTCTGACTAGCGGGCGAACGAACACCGGGGAGCTGTTTTTT. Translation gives CASSPLTSGRTNTGELFF.

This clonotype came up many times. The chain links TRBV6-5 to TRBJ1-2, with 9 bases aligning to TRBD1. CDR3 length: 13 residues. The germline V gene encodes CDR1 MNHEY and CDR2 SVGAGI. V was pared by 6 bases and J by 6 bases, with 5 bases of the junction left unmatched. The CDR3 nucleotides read TGTGCCAGCAGCCGGACAGGGGAGGATGGCTACACCTTC. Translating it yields CASSRTGEDGYTF.

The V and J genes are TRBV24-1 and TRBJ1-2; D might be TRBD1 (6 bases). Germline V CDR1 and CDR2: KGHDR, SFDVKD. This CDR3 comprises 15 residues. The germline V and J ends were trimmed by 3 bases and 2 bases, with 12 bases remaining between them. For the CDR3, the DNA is TGTGCCACCAGTGATAGGACAGTAAACAACTATGGCTACACCTTC. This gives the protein CATSDRTVNNYGYTF.

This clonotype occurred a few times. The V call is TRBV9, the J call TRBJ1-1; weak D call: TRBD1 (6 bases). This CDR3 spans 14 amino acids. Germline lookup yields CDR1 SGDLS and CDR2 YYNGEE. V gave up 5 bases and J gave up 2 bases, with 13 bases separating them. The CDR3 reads CASSTGTYNTEAFF. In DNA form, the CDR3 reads TGTGCCAGCAGTACCGGGACATACAACACTGAAGCTTTCTTT.

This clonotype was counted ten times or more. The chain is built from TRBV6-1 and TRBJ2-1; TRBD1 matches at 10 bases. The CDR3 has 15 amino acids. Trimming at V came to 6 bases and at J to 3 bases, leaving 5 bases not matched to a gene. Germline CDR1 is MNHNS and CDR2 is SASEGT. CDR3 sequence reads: CASSRQGADYNEQFF. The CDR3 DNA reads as TGTGCCAGCAGCCGACAGGGGGCGGACTACAATGAGCAGTTCTTC.

DNA for the CDR3: TGTGCCAGCAGCGCGGGACAGGTTACCAATCAGCCCCAGCATTTT. The encoded protein is CASSAGQVTNQPQHF. V usage is TRBV6-2 or TRBV6-3 and J usage is TRBJ1-5; 8 nucleotides align to TRBD1. Trimming cost V 6 bases and J 3 bases; bases outside gene matches: 7. Germline V CDR1 and CDR2: MNHEY, SVGEGT. CDR3 length: 15 amino acids.

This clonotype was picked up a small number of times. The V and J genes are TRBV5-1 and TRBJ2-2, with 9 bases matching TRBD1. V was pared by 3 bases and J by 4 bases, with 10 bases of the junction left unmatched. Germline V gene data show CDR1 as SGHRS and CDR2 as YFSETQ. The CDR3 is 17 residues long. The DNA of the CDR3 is TGCGCCAGCAGCTCCGGGGGGACAGGGAGCAGCACCGGGGAGCTGTTTTTT. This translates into CASSSGGTGSSTGELFF.

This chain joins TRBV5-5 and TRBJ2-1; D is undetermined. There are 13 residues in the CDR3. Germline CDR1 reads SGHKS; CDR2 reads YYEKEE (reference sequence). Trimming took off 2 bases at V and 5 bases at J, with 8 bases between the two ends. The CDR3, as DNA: TGTGCCAGCAGCTTAAGGGTCGACAATGAGCAGTTCTTC. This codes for CASSLRVDNEQFF.

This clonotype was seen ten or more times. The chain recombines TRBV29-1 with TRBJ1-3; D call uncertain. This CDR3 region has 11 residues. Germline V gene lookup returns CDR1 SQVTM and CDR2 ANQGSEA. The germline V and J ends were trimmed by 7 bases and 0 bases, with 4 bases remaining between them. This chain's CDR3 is CSGVSGNTIYF. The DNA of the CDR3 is TGCAGCGGCGTCTCTGGAAACACCATATATTTT. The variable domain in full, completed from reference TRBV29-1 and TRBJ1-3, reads SAVISQKPSRDICQRGTSLTIQCQVDSQVTMMFWYRQQPGQSLTLIATANQGSEATYESGFVIDKFPISRPNLTFSTLTVSNMSPEDSSIYLCSGVSGNTIYFGEGSWLTVV.

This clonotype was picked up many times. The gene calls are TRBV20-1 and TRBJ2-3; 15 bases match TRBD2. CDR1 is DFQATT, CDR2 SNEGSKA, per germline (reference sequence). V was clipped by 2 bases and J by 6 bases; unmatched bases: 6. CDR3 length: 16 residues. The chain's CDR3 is CSARRTSGGESDTQYF. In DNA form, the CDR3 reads TGCAGTGCTAGAAGGACTAGCGGGGGGGAAAGTGATACGCAGTATTTT.

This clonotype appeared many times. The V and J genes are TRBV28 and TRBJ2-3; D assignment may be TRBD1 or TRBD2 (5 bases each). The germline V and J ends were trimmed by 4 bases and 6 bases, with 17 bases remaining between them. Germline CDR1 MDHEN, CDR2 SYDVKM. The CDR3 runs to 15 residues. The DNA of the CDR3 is TGTGCCAGCAGTTCGCCGGGGCAAAAATGGGATACGCAGTATTTT. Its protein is CASSSPGQKWDTQYF.

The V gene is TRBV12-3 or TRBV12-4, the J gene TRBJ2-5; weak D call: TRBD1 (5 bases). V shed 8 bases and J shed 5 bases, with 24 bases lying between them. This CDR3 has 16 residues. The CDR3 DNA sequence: TGTGCCAGCTGTCGCCTATGCAGGGTGTCTCAGGAGACCCAGTACTTC. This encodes CASCRLCRVSQETQYF.

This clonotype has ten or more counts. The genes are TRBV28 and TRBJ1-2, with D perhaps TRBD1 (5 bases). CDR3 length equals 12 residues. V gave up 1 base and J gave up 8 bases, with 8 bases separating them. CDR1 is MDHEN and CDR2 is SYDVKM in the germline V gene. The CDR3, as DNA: TGTGCCAGCAGTTTATCGGGGACCGGCTACACCTTC. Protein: CASSLSGTGYTF.

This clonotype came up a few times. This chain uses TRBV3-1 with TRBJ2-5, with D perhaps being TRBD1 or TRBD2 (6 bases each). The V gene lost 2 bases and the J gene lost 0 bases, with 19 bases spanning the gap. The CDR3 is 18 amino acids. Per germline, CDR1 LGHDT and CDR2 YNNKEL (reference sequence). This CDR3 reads CASSQKNREVNHQETQYF. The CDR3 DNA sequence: TGTGCCAGCAGCCAAAAAAACAGGGAGGTTAACCACCAAGAGACCCAGTACTTC.

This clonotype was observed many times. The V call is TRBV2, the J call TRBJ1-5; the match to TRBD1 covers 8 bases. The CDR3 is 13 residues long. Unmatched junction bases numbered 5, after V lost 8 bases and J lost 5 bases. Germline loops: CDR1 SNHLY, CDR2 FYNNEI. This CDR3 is CASGQGLHQPQHF. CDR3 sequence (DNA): TGTGCCAGCGGACAGGGTTTGCATCAGCCCCAGCATTTT.

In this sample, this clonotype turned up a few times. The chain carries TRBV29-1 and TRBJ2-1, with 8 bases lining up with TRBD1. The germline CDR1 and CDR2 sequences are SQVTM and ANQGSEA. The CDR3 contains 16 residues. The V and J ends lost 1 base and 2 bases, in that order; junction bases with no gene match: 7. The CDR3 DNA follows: TGCAGCGTTGAAGGGCTGGGCAGGGGGCCCTACAATGAGCAGTTCTTC. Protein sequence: CSVEGLGRGPYNEQFF.